The 18 T cell receptor beta chains presented below share a single source sample, sequenced in a study of CD8+ T cells in alopecia areata. In each case, RNA was isolated and then reverse transcribed into cDNA as the sequencing template. Data came from immunoSEQ multiplex PCR; TCRdb stores just in-frame clones and leaves some out. The table has 150,000 to 200,000 clones, about 65% seen once; the top ten hold approximately 1.3%. Treatment here: oral pan-JAK inhibitor, 5-10 mg twice daily. This specimen consisted of CD4+ T cells sorted from blood, obtained at week 49, from a patient treated with tofacitinib. All receptors come from a human donor with alopecia areata.

The chain is built from TRBV5-1 and TRBJ2-6; TRBD2 is a possible D gene (7 bases). Per germline, CDR1 SGHRS and CDR2 YFSETQ. The V gene lost 4 bases and the J gene lost 6 bases, with 14 bases spanning the gap. CDR3 length: 15 amino acids. The CDR3 spells CASSGGGGEANVLTF. The CDR3 DNA follows: TGCGCCAGCAGCGGGGGCGGGGGCGAGGCCAACGTCCTGACTTTC.

The gene calls are TRBV29-1 and TRBJ1-1; possible D gene TRBD1, 5 bases. CDR1 is SQVTM and CDR2 is ANQGSEA in the germline V gene. CDR3 size: 13 residues. Deletions cut 6 bases from V and 5 bases from J, with 16 bases between. The CDR3 nucleotides read TGCAGCGTGGGGGACCCCAAGGCGACTGAAGCTTTCTTT. Translation gives CSVGDPKATEAFF.

The V gene is TRBV30, the J gene TRBJ2-5, with a weak D call TRBD2 (5 bases). This CDR3 has 15 residues. Germline loops: CDR1 GTSNPN, CDR2 SVGIG (reference sequence). The V end lost 0 bases, the J end lost 5 bases, and 16 bases lay between the germline ends. CDR3 loop: CAWSVTGSPVETQYF. The CDR3 coding sequence is TGTGCCTGGAGTGTAACGGGATCACCTGTGGAGACCCAGTACTTC.

V usage is TRBV30 and J usage is TRBJ1-1; D may be TRBD1 (5 bases). CDR3 length: 14 amino acids. Germline assignment: CDR1 GTSNPN and CDR2 SVGIG (reference sequence). Trimming pared 2 bases from V and 0 bases from J, leaving 10 bases between. CDR3 DNA: TGTGCCTGGAGTCTTGGGGCGGTGAACACTGAAGCTTTCTTT. It specifies CAWSLGAVNTEAFF.

Here the CDR3 DNA reads TGCGCCAGCAGTAAGACCGGGGAGCTGTTTTTT. This codes for CASSKTGELFF. The chain is built from TRBV10-2 and TRBJ2-2; D gene ambiguous. V shed 5 bases and J shed 5 bases, with 3 bases lying between them. The CDR3 spans 11 residues. Looked up from germline, CDR1 is WSHSY and CDR2 is SAAADI.

The CDR3 sequence is CASSSGTGGANEQFF. CDR3 coding DNA: TGTGCCAGCAGTTCGGGGACAGGGGGGGCCAATGAGCAGTTCTTC. V is TRBV27 and J is TRBJ2-1; 11 nucleotides line up with TRBD1. Germline assignment: CDR1 MNHEY and CDR2 SMNVEV (reference sequence). This CDR3 has 15 amino acids. V lost 4 bases, J lost 6 bases, and 5 bases stayed unmatched.

The genes are TRBV4-3 and TRBJ1-1; D is ambiguous. CDR3 length: 13 amino acids. Germline assignment: CDR1 LGHNA and CDR2 YSLEER. The V and J ends lost 5 bases and 2 bases respectively, with 9 bases between them. CDR3 in amino acids: CASSTLQNTEAFF. The CDR3 DNA follows: TGCGCCAGCAGCACCTTACAAAACACTGAAGCTTTCTTT.

This rearrangement joins TRBV9 to TRBJ1-1; D is uncertain. Trimming stripped 4 bases from V and 3 bases from J, with 4 bases between. CDR3 length: 11 amino acids. Germline values: CDR1 SGDLS, CDR2 YYNGEE. The CDR3 loop reads CASSRHTEAFF. Here the CDR3 DNA reads TGTGCCAGCAGCAGACACACTGAAGCTTTCTTT.

The rearrangement links TRBV5-1 to TRBJ2-2; 8 nucleotides line up with TRBD2. The CDR3 is 16 residues long. CDR1 and CDR2 (germline): SGHRS, YFSETQ. J was trimmed by 4 bases and V by 3 bases; bases with no gene match: 8. Written as DNA, the CDR3 is TGCGCCAGCAGCTCCCGCTCCGGGGGGGTCACCGGGGAGCTGTTTTTT. Residues: CASSSRSGGVTGELFF. The full variable domain, with the rest looked up from reference TRBV5-1 and TRBJ2-2, is KAGVTQTPRYLIKTRGQQVTLSCSPISGHRSVSWYQQTPGQGLQFLFEYFSETQRNKGNFPGRFSGRQFSNSRSEMNVSTLELGDSALYLCASSSRSGGVTGELFFGEGSRLTVL.

The chain links TRBV29-1 to TRBJ1-1; TRBD1 might be the D (6 bases). V was trimmed by 3 bases and J by 6 bases, leaving 11 bases between them. CDR1 SQVTM and CDR2 ANQGSEA come from the germline V gene. The CDR3 has 12 residues. The CDR3 coding sequence is TGCAGCGTTGACCAGGGGCGGGCTGAAGCTTTCTTT. Protein: CSVDQGRAEAFF.

The J gene is TRBJ2-3, the V gene TRBV29-1; maybe TRBD2 (5 bases). The CDR3 contains 13 residues. Germline V gene sequence: CDR1 SQVTM, CDR2 ANQGSEA. The V end was cut by 6 bases, the J end by 0 bases, with 10 bases between. CDR3 loop: CSVERISTDTQYF. CDR3 DNA: TGCAGCGTAGAGCGGATTAGCACAGATACGCAGTATTTT.

The J gene is TRBJ2-3, the V gene TRBV7-9; no definite D call. The ends were cut back, 2 bases at V and 4 bases at J, with 4 bases in the middle. CDR3 length: 12 residues. Per germline, CDR1 SEHNR and CDR2 FQNEAQ (reference sequence). The DNA of the CDR3 is TGTGCCAGCAGCTTACTTCCAGATACGCAGTATTTT. Translation gives CASSLLPDTQYF.

The chain carries TRBV7-8 and TRBJ2-1, with 7 bases aligning to TRBD2. V dropped 5 bases and J dropped 5; count of bases not matched to a gene: 12. CDR3 size: 16 residues. CDR1 is SGHVS and CDR2 is FQNEAQ in the germline V gene. The CDR3 nucleotides are TGTGCCAGCAGCCCAAACGCGGGGGTTCTTAACAATGAGCAGTTCTTC. Translating gives CASSPNAGVLNNEQFF.

This clone was found a few times. The chain combines TRBV14 with TRBJ2-5; either TRBD1 or TRBD2 may supply D (5 bases each). The V gene's germline CDR1 is SGHDN and CDR2 FVKESK. CDR3 length equals 13 residues. Trimming pared 4 bases from V and 7 bases from J, leaving 13 bases between. The CDR3 DNA reads as TGTGCCAGCAGCCTGGGGACGGGACGGACCCAGTACTTC. This gives the protein CASSLGTGRTQYF.

A single count supports this clone. The V gene is TRBV12-5, the J gene TRBJ2-7; D call uncertain. This CDR3 has 11 amino acids. The V and J ends lost 0 bases and 6 bases respectively, with 3 bases between them. Germline V gene data show CDR1 as LGHNT and CDR2 as FRNRAP. CDR3: CASGLVGEQYF. The CDR3 DNA reads TGTGCTAGTGGTTTGGTAGGCGAGCAGTACTTC.

The chain employs TRBV4-3 and TRBJ1-5; TRBD1 is a possible D gene (5 bases). V was cut by 0 bases and J by 1 base, with 10 bases left in between. The CDR3 is made up of 16 amino acids. Germline CDR1 is LGHNA and CDR2 is YSLEER. The CDR3 nucleotides read TGCGCCAGCAGCCAAGACCCCTCAGGGAGCAATCAGCCCCAGCATTTT. This sequence encodes CASSQDPSGSNQPQHF.

In this sample, this clone turned up a few times. The rearrangement links TRBV27 to TRBJ2-3, with 9 positions matching TRBD2. Trimming removed 7 bases from V and 10 bases from J; junction bases left unmatched: 15. The CDR3 spans 15 residues. Germline lookup yields CDR1 MNHEY and CDR2 SMNVEV (reference sequence). The CDR3, as DNA: TGTGCCAGCACTCTAGGGACCTTCGCGGGGGGGCCGCAGTATTTT. It specifies CASTLGTFAGGPQYF.

The chain links TRBV5-6 to TRBJ2-2; 7 bases agree with TRBD1. The CDR3 covers 14 residues. The V gene end was trimmed by 5 bases and the J gene end by 6 bases; junction bases not matched to a gene: 7. CDR1 and CDR2 from the germline V gene are SGHDT and YYEEEE. This chain's CDR3 is CASRTRGQAGELFF. The DNA for the CDR3 is TGTGCCAGCAGAACCCGTGGACAGGCCGGGGAGCTGTTTTTT.